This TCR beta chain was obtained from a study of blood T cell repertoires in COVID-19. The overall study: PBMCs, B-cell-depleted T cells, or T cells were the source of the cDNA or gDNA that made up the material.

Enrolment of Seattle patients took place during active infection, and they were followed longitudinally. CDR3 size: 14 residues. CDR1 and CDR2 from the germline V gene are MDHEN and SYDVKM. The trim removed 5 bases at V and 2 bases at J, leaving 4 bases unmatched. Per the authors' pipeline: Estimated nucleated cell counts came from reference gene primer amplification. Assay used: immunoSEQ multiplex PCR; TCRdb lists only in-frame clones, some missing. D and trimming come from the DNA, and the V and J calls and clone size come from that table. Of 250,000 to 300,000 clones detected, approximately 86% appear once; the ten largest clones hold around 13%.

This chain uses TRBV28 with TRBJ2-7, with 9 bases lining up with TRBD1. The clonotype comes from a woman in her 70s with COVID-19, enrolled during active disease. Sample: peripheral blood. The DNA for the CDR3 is TGTGCCAGCAGTCCCCACAGGGGGCCCTACGAGCAGTACTTC. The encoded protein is CASSPHRGPYEQYF.